Below, one T cell receptor (beta chain) is given with its context. Its antigen is not identified. The germline V gene encodes CDR1 MNHNS and CDR2 SASEGT. The CDR3 spans 15 residues. V was shortened by 2 bases and J by 4 bases, with 11 bases between the two germline ends. Sequenced by immunoSEQ multiplex PCR; TCRdb stores in-frame clones only, minus some. This table holds around 20,000 clones, roughly 89% found once. These data are taken from a study of a mutant IDH1 vaccine in newly diagnosed glioma. Looking at the study overall: The patients were given eight vaccinations, one each in weeks 1, 3, 5, 7, 11, 15, 19 and 23.

As for time point: week 11, during vaccination. With topical imiquimod, each dose of the vaccine consisted of 300 ug of mutant IDH1 20-mer peptide. The TCR sequence derives from a woman aged 40 to 50 with glioma. The material was PBMCs, obtained from a glioma patient whose treatment included an IDH1 peptide vaccine. The V call is TRBV6-1, the J call TRBJ2-2; perhaps D is TRBD1 or TRBD2 (5 bases each). CDR3: CASSESRAGTGELFF. CDR3 nucleotide sequence: TGTGCCAGCAGTGAAAGCAGGGCGGGCACCGGGGAGCTGTTTTTT.